Described below is a single T cell receptor (beta chain) sequence and its context. Its matching antigen is unknown. This specimen belongs to a study of cytomegalovirus exposure and HLA in healthy donors. General study results and limits: Follow-up analysis seemed to connect common viral pathogens with several of the most significant clusters identified. Cytomegalovirus association was assigned to more than 150 TCR beta chains.

The PCR contained 60 Vbeta and 13 Jbeta primers. Measured with immunoSEQ multiplex PCR; TCRdb has only the in-frame clones, and not every one. The table shows 75,000 or so clones, with about 72% occurring only once. Nominal health characterized the donors when sampled, though unrecorded immune exposures were likely. The CDR3 sequence is 13 residues long. Germline V gene data show CDR1 as MNHNY and CDR2 as SVGAGI (reference sequence). The chain recombines TRBV6-6 with TRBJ2-3, with D perhaps matching TRBD2 (6 bases). This sequence originates from a man aged 35 to 55 in good health and CMV-seropositive. Material for sequencing was PBMCs. CDR3 sequence: CDRDSGDTDTQYF. The DNA of the CDR3 is TGTGACCGGGACTCCGGGGACACAGATACGCAGTATTTT.